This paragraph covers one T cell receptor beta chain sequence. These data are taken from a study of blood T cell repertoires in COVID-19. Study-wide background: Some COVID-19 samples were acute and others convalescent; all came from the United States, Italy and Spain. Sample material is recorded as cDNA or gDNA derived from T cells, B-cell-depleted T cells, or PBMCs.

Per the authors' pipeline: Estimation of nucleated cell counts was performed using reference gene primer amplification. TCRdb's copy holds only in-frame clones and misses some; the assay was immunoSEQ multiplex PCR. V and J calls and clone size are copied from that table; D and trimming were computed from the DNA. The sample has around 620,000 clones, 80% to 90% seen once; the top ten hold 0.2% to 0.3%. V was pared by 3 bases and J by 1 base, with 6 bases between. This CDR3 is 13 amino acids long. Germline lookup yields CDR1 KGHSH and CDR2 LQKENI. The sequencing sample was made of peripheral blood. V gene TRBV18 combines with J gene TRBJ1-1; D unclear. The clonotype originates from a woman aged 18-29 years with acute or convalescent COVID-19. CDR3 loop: CASSPRSNTEAFF. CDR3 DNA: TGTGCCAGCTCACCCCGGTCGAACACTGAAGCTTTCTTT.